The subject of this entry is one T cell receptor (beta chain). The sample originates from a study of ipilimumab plus nivolumab after autologous stem cell transplantation. Method: immunoSEQ multiplex PCR; TCRdb's copy keeps in-frame clones and lacks some. Among some 9,800 clones listed, just under 80% were seen once. V was clipped by 4 bases and J by 0 bases, with 1 base between them. Looked up from germline, CDR1 is MNHEY and CDR2 is SMNVEV (reference sequence). There are 13 residues in the CDR3. The sample consisted of PBMCs, taken in a trial of ipilimumab plus nivolumab as post-transplant consolidation. This clonotype was obtained from a male donor with diffuse large B-cell lymphoma. The rearrangement links TRBV27 to TRBJ2-6; D is unresolved. DNA for the CDR3: TGTGCCAGCAGTTACTCTGGGGCCAACGTCCTGACTTTC. Translation: CASSYSGANVLTF. Supplemented by reference TRBV27 and TRBJ2-6, the full variable domain reads EAQVTQNPRYLITVTGKKLTVTCSQNMNHEYMSWYRQDPGLGLRQIYYSMNVEVTDKGDVPEGYKVSRKEKRNFPLILESPSPNQTSLYFCASSYSGANVLTFGAGSRLTVL.